Many counts were recorded for the clone carrying this T cell receptor (beta chain). Its antigen is unknown. This record belongs to a study of T cells in Graves' hyperthyroidism and ophthalmopathy. Using RNA transcripts as the source, TCR beta CDR3 regions were amplified. When the TCR CDR3 underwent first-round RT-PCR, the HTBI primer set was used. One entry per CDR3 protein results from TCRdb running MiXCR on the multiplex PCR reads. The sample consists of about 500,000 distinct CDR3 sequences, around 15% of them appearing once. Study-wide points: The model identified upcoming ophthalmopathy a median 6.5 months ahead of onset.

The CDR3 runs 16 residues. Trimming cost V 5 bases and J 5 bases; bases outside gene matches: 14. Germline CDR1 reads MDHEN; CDR2 reads SYDVKM. This receptor was obtained from a woman aged 18-29 years with Graves' hyperthyroidism. The material sequenced was blood. This chain joins TRBV28 and TRBJ2-7; the match to TRBD1 covers 8 bases. DNA of the CDR3: TGTGCCAGCAGTCCTATACCGACAGGGGTAAGGAACGAGCAGTACTTC. Translation: CASSPIPTGVRNEQYF.